The 5 T cell receptor beta chains presented below share a single source sample, sequenced in a study of cytomegalovirus exposure and HLA in healthy donors. Amplification used 60 Vbeta primers and 13 Jbeta primers. Generated by immunoSEQ multiplex PCR, the TCRdb table keeps only in-frame clones and is missing some. Of approximately 130,000 clones listed, roughly three fifths are singletons. Sequenced: PBMCs. The receptors here all came from a woman in her thirties or forties in good health and CMV-seronegative.

The rearrangement joins TRBV6-5 to TRBJ2-3, with 8 bases aligning to TRBD1. V shed 4 bases, J shed 1 base, and the junction held 1 base outside the gene matches. The CDR3 is made up of 14 amino acids. Per the germline V gene, CDR1 is MNHEY and CDR2 is SVGAGI. Here the CDR3 reads CASSSGQGTDTQYF. CDR3 bases: TGTGCCAGCAGTTCGGGACAGGGCACAGATACGCAGTATTTT.

J is TRBJ1-1 and V is TRBV6-5; 7 positions match TRBD1. The CDR3 consists of 14 residues. Per the germline V gene, CDR1 is MNHEY and CDR2 is SVGAGI. Germline trimming cut 6 bases from V and 4 bases from J; bases unmatched to any gene: 8. The DNA for the CDR3 is TGTGCCAGCAGGCCGGACAGGTGGGTCACTGAAGCTTTCTTT. Encoded protein: CASRPDRWVTEAFF.

The V gene is TRBV4-2, the J gene TRBJ2-7; D is perhaps TRBD1 (5 bases). CDR1 and CDR2 (germline): LGHNA, YNFKEQ. Trimming removed 1 base at V and 2 bases at J, with 12 bases between. The CDR3 has 15 amino acids. In nucleotides, the CDR3 is TGTGCCAGCAGCCAAGGACAGACGTCCGCCTACGAGCAGTACTTC. It specifies CASSQGQTSAYEQYF.

The V gene is TRBV2, the J gene TRBJ1-2; the D is unclear. CDR1 is SNHLY and CDR2 is FYNNEI in the germline V gene. V was shortened by 7 bases and J by 6 bases, with 12 bases between the two germline ends. The CDR3 length is 12 residues. The CDR3 DNA reads as TGTGCCAGCAACCAGCGATCGAATGGCTACACCTTC. Protein product: CASNQRSNGYTF. Full variable domain (missing parts from reference TRBV2 and TRBJ1-2): EPEVTQTPSHQVTQMGQEVILRCVPISNHLYFYWYRQILGQKVEFLVSFYNNEISEKSEIFDDQFSVERPDGSNFTLKIRSTKLEDSAMYFCASNQRSNGYTFGSGTRLTVV.

The chain employs TRBV5-1 and TRBJ2-7; no definite D call. The CDR3 is made up of 13 amino acids. Trimming removed 0 bases from V and 5 bases from J, with 9 bases in between. Germline values: CDR1 SGHRS, CDR2 YFSETQ. The CDR3 protein is CASSLAPQDEQYF. The CDR3 bases are TGCGCCAGCAGCTTGGCCCCCCAGGACGAGCAGTACTTC.